This note documents a single T cell receptor beta chain sequence. Measured with immunoSEQ multiplex PCR; TCRdb has only the in-frame clones, and not every one. The data hold 100,000 to 150,000 clones, with about four fifths observed a single time. Trimming pared 4 bases from V and 7 bases from J, leaving 20 bases between. The CDR3 contains 15 residues. The germline gives CDR1 LGHDT, CDR2 YNNKEL (reference sequence). The sample comes from a study of blood T cell repertoires in COVID-19. About the study: The origin of the acute and convalescent COVID-19 samples was the United States, Italy and Spain.

The genes are TRBV3-1 (or the pseudogene TRBV3-2) and TRBJ2-7, with D possibly TRBD1 on 6 matching bases. The receptor comes from a woman aged 45-60 years with acute or convalescent COVID-19. The sample comprised peripheral blood. The CDR3 region has the DNA TGTGCCAGCAGCCCAACGACAGGTCCAGATGGGGAGCAGTACTTC. It yields the protein CASSPTTGPDGEQYF.